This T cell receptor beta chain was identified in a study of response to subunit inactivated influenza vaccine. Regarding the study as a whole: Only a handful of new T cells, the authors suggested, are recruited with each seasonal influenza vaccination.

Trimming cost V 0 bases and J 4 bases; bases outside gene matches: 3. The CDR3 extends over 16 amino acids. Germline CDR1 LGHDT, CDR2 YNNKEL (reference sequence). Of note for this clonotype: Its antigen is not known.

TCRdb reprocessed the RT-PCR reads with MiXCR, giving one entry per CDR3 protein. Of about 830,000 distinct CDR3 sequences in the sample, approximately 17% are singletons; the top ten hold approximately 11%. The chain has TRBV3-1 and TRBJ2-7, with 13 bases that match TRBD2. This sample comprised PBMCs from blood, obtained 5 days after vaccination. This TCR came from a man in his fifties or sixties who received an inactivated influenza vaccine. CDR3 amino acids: CASSQDGTSGVYEQYF. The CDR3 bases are TGTGCCAGCAGCCAAGATGGGACTAGCGGGGTATACGAGCAGTACTTC.